This is a list of T cell receptor beta chains from one sample in a study of early T cells in non-severe SARS-CoV-2 infection. TCRdb used MiXCR to reprocess the 5' RACE reads, holding one entry per CDR3 protein. The sample has 20,000 to 25,000 distinct CDR3 sequences, about 5% seen once. The material sequenced was whole blood. These receptors were taken from an adult who was a healthcare worker with PCR-confirmed SARS-CoV-2 infection or an uninfected control (not recorded which). Each CDR3 is given with its conserved first and last residue. A D gene is named only where the DNA matches it firmly. Part of the rows lack a size; the others show once, few, many or a class for expanded clones.

j_gene: TRBJ2-7
d_gene: TRBD2
v_gene: TRBV4-3
abundance: many
CDR3aa: CASSQDREDPQYF
CDR3nt: TGCGCCAGCAGCCAAGATCGGGAGGACCCGCAGTACTTC

j_gene: TRBJ2-3
d_gene: TRBD1
v_gene: TRBV29-1
abundance: .
CDR3aa: CSARQGTSTDTQYF
CDR3nt: TGCAGCGCCCGACAGGGGACCAGCACAGATACGCAGTATTTT

j_gene: TRBJ2-2
d_gene: .
v_gene: TRBV7-2
abundance: .
CDR3aa: CASSPIPSTGELFF
CDR3nt: TGTGCCAGCAGCCCCATTCCGAGCACCGGGGAGCTGTTTTTT

j_gene: TRBJ2-3
d_gene: TRBD2
v_gene: TRBV28
abundance: many
CDR3aa: CASSLVAGGIPSTDTQYF
CDR3nt: TGTGCCAGCAGTTTAGTAGCGGGGGGTATCCCTAGCACAGATACGCAGTATTTT

j_gene: TRBJ2-1
d_gene: .
v_gene: TRBV10-2
abundance: medium-sized
CDR3aa: CASSESGNNEQFF
CDR3nt: TGCGCCAGCAGTGAGAGTGGGAACAATGAGCAGTTCTTC

j_gene: TRBJ2-7
d_gene: .
v_gene: TRBV7-9
abundance: .
CDR3aa: CASTLQGYEQYF
CDR3nt: TGTGCCAGCACCCTCCAGGGGTACGAGCAGTACTTC

j_gene: TRBJ2-5
d_gene: TRBD1
v_gene: TRBV5-1
abundance: .
CDR3aa: CASSLATGLQETQYF
CDR3nt: TGCGCCAGCAGCTTGGCGACAGGGCTTCAAGAGACCCAGTACTTC

j_gene: TRBJ1-2
d_gene: TRBD1
v_gene: TRBV20-1
abundance: many
CDR3aa: CSATTGGPFGYTF
CDR3nt: TGCAGTGCTACCACAGGGGGCCCATTTGGCTACACCTTC

j_gene: TRBJ1-2
d_gene: TRBD1
v_gene: TRBV6-2/TRBV6-3
abundance: many
CDR3aa: CASRTGGRNYGYTF
CDR3nt: TGTGCCAGCAGGACAGGGGGCAGGAACTATGGCTACACCTTC

j_gene: TRBJ1-5
d_gene: TRBD1
v_gene: TRBV27
abundance: many
CDR3aa: CASSSWTGSNQPQHF
CDR3nt: TGTGCCAGCAGTTCTTGGACAGGGAGCAATCAGCCCCAGCATTTT

j_gene: TRBJ2-7
d_gene: .
v_gene: TRBV6-2/TRBV6-3
abundance: many
CDR3aa: CASRTTLPAQIVPYEQYF
CDR3nt: TGTGCCAGCAGAACAACACTCCCAGCGCAGATAGTACCCTACGAGCAGTACTTC

j_gene: TRBJ2-7
d_gene: .
v_gene: TRBV11-2
abundance: many
CDR3aa: CASSPAGNRTYEQYF
CDR3nt: TGTGCCAGCAGCCCAGCGGGTAACAGAACCTACGAGCAGTACTTC

j_gene: TRBJ2-7
d_gene: TRBD1
v_gene: TRBV6-2/TRBV6-3
abundance: few
CDR3aa: CASSPTGEGYEQYF
CDR3nt: TGTGCCAGCAGTCCAACAGGGGAAGGCTACGAGCAGTACTTC

j_gene: TRBJ2-3
d_gene: TRBD2
v_gene: TRBV6-4
abundance: .
CDR3aa: CASSDSRDYTDTQYF
CDR3nt: TGTGCCAGCAGTGACTCGAGGGACTACACAGATACGCAGTATTTT

j_gene: TRBJ2-1
d_gene: TRBD1
v_gene: TRBV7-6
abundance: many
CDR3aa: CASSSGQGYEQFF
CDR3nt: TGTGCCAGCAGCTCCGGACAGGGATATGAGCAGTTCTTC

j_gene: TRBJ1-4
d_gene: .
v_gene: TRBV9
abundance: medium-sized
CDR3aa: CASSVSRSGEKLFF
CDR3nt: TGTGCCAGCAGCGTATCCAGGAGTGGTGAAAAACTGTTTTTT

j_gene: TRBJ1-1
d_gene: .
v_gene: TRBV11-2
abundance: many
CDR3aa: CASSFRGLTNTEAFF
CDR3nt: TGTGCCAGCAGCTTTAGGGGATTGACGAACACTGAAGCTTTCTTT

j_gene: TRBJ2-2
d_gene: .
v_gene: TRBV11-2
abundance: many
CDR3aa: CASSLGGTPTGELFF
CDR3nt: TGTGCCAGCAGCTTAGGAGGGACTCCGACCGGGGAGCTGTTTTTT

j_gene: TRBJ2-5
d_gene: .
v_gene: TRBV19
abundance: .
CDR3aa: CASRLKTTSNQETQYF
CDR3nt: TGTGCCAGTAGGTTGAAGACGACAAGCAACCAAGAGACCCAGTACTTC

j_gene: TRBJ2-1
d_gene: .
v_gene: TRBV9
abundance: medium-sized
CDR3aa: CATGALEIGEQFF
CDR3nt: TGTGCCACCGGGGCGTTGGAAATAGGTGAGCAGTTCTTC

j_gene: TRBJ2-7
d_gene: .
v_gene: TRBV20-1
abundance: many
CDR3aa: CSARVDHGPSYEQYF
CDR3nt: TGCAGTGCTAGAGTTGATCATGGTCCCTCCTACGAGCAGTACTTC

j_gene: TRBJ2-5
d_gene: .
v_gene: TRBV18
abundance: many
CDR3aa: CASSSMGETQYF
CDR3nt: TGTGCCAGCTCGTCAATGGGGGAGACCCAGTACTTC

j_gene: TRBJ1-2
d_gene: .
v_gene: TRBV7-6
abundance: few
CDR3aa: CASSLGQYGYTF
CDR3nt: TGTGCCAGCAGCTTAGGACAGTATGGCTACACCTTC

j_gene: TRBJ2-7
d_gene: .
v_gene: TRBV7-2
abundance: few
CDR3aa: CASNFVRVYEQYF
CDR3nt: TGTGCCAGCAACTTTGTCCGGGTCTACGAGCAGTACTTC

j_gene: TRBJ1-1
d_gene: .
v_gene: TRBV20-1
abundance: many
CDR3aa: CSAETEEAFF
CDR3nt: TGCAGTGCTGAGACAGAAGAAGCTTTCTTT

j_gene: TRBJ2-6
d_gene: .
v_gene: TRBV7-2
abundance: many
CDR3aa: CASSLDSSGANVLTF
CDR3nt: TGTGCCAGCAGCTTAGACAGCTCTGGGGCCAACGTCCTGACTTTC

j_gene: TRBJ1-3
d_gene: .
v_gene: TRBV18
abundance: many
CDR3aa: CASSPGPPSGNTIYF
CDR3nt: TGTGCCAGCTCACCGGGACCGCCATCTGGAAACACCATATATTTT

j_gene: TRBJ2-7
d_gene: .
v_gene: TRBV10-2
abundance: few
CDR3aa: CASTSFGSEQYF
CDR3nt: TGCGCCAGCACCTCATTCGGGAGCGAGCAGTACTTC

j_gene: TRBJ2-5
d_gene: TRBD2
v_gene: TRBV5-5
abundance: many
CDR3aa: CASSLMRLASETQYF
CDR3nt: TGTGCCAGCAGCTTGATGCGACTAGCGTCGGAGACCCAGTACTTC

j_gene: TRBJ2-5
d_gene: TRBD2
v_gene: TRBV20-1
abundance: many
CDR3aa: CSASRTSGGALGETQYF
CDR3nt: TGCAGTGCTAGTCGGACTAGCGGGGGTGCATTGGGGGAGACCCAGTACTTC

j_gene: TRBJ2-5
d_gene: .
v_gene: TRBV24-1
abundance: few
CDR3aa: CATSDITGRETQYF
CDR3nt: TGTGCCACCAGTGACATTACAGGTCGTGAGACCCAGTACTTC

j_gene: TRBJ2-3
d_gene: .
v_gene: TRBV7-6
abundance: many
CDR3aa: CASGDRGSPTDTQYF
CDR3nt: TGTGCCAGCGGGGATCGGGGGTCACCGACAGATACGCAGTATTTT

j_gene: TRBJ1-1
d_gene: TRBD1
v_gene: TRBV7-9
abundance: .
CDR3aa: CASSLGTGWDTEAFF
CDR3nt: TGTGCCAGCAGCTTGGGGACAGGCTGGGACACTGAAGCTTTCTTT

j_gene: TRBJ2-7
d_gene: TRBD2
v_gene: TRBV9
abundance: many
CDR3aa: CASSPLGGGSSYEQYF
CDR3nt: TGTGCCAGCAGCCCCCTCGGGGGGGGGAGTTCCTACGAGCAGTACTTC

j_gene: TRBJ2-4
d_gene: TRBD1
v_gene: TRBV7-9
abundance: .
CDR3aa: CASSPTTGEKNIQYF
CDR3nt: TGTGCCAGCAGCCCAACGACAGGGGAGAAAAACATTCAGTACTTC

j_gene: TRBJ2-3
d_gene: .
v_gene: TRBV9
abundance: .
CDR3aa: CASSPSRGTGTDTQYF
CDR3nt: TGTGCCAGCAGCCCTAGTCGTGGCACCGGCACAGATACGCAGTATTTT

j_gene: TRBJ2-5
d_gene: .
v_gene: TRBV10-1
abundance: many
CDR3aa: CASSRGLQETQYF
CDR3nt: TGCGCCAGCAGCCGGGGACTGCAAGAGACCCAGTACTTC

j_gene: TRBJ2-7
d_gene: TRBD1
v_gene: TRBV5-1
abundance: many
CDR3aa: CASSAGQGAGGYEQYF
CDR3nt: TGCGCCAGCAGCGCAGGACAGGGGGCCGGAGGCTACGAGCAGTACTTC

j_gene: TRBJ1-2
d_gene: .
v_gene: TRBV29-1
abundance: few
CDR3aa: CSVAGGAGEDYTF
CDR3nt: TGCAGCGTCGCCGGGGGCGCAGGGGAAGACTACACCTTC

j_gene: TRBJ2-7
d_gene: .
v_gene: TRBV20-1
abundance: many
CDR3aa: CSASNREYEQYF
CDR3nt: TGCAGTGCTAGTAACAGGGAATACGAGCAGTACTTC

j_gene: TRBJ2-7
d_gene: .
v_gene: TRBV6-5
abundance: few
CDR3aa: CASSYGRLSYEQYF
CDR3nt: TGTGCCAGCAGTTACGGGCGCCTCTCCTACGAGCAGTACTTC

j_gene: TRBJ2-5
d_gene: TRBD1
v_gene: TRBV5-1
abundance: many
CDR3aa: CASRTGRGEETQYF
CDR3nt: TGCGCCAGCCGGACAGGGAGAGGGGAAGAGACCCAGTACTTC

j_gene: TRBJ2-1
d_gene: TRBD2
v_gene: TRBV12-3/TRBV12-4
abundance: many
CDR3aa: CAITGTSGYNEQFF
CDR3nt: TGTGCCATCACAGGGACTAGCGGATACAATGAGCAGTTCTTC

j_gene: TRBJ2-7
d_gene: TRBD1
v_gene: TRBV3-1
abundance: medium-sized
CDR3aa: CASSRWTGGSYEQYF
CDR3nt: TGTGCCAGCAGCCGATGGACAGGGGGTTCCTACGAGCAGTACTTC

j_gene: TRBJ1-1
d_gene: .
v_gene: TRBV7-8
abundance: few
CDR3aa: CASSPWVRKTEAFF
CDR3nt: TGTGCCAGCAGCCCGTGGGTCCGGAAAACTGAAGCTTTCTTT

j_gene: TRBJ2-7
d_gene: TRBD1
v_gene: TRBV2
abundance: .
CDR3aa: CASSTTSGTGAYEQYF
CDR3nt: TGTGCCAGCAGCACGACATCCGGGACAGGGGCCTACGAGCAGTACTTC

j_gene: TRBJ2-2
d_gene: TRBD1
v_gene: TRBV7-6
abundance: many
CDR3aa: CASSLGQPNTGELFF
CDR3nt: TGTGCCAGCAGCTTGGGACAGCCGAACACCGGGGAGCTGTTTTTT

j_gene: TRBJ2-1
d_gene: TRBD2
v_gene: TRBV7-2
abundance: many
CDR3aa: CASSRTSGGIYNEQFF
CDR3nt: TGTGCCAGCAGCCGGACTAGCGGGGGGATCTACAATGAGCAGTTCTTC

j_gene: TRBJ2-1
d_gene: .
v_gene: TRBV14
abundance: .
CDR3aa: CASSQDRDGATYNEQFF
CDR3nt: TGTGCCAGCAGCCAAGATAGGGACGGAGCGACATACAATGAGCAGTTCTTC

j_gene: TRBJ1-2
d_gene: .
v_gene: TRBV18
abundance: medium-sized
CDR3aa: CASSDQGQLTNYGYTF
CDR3nt: TGTGCCAGCTCCGACCAAGGACAACTAACTAACTATGGCTACACCTTC

j_gene: TRBJ2-1
d_gene: .
v_gene: TRBV21-1
abundance: medium-sized
CDR3aa: CASSKVDRSSYNEQFF
CDR3nt: TGTGCCAGCAGCAAAGTTGACAGGAGCTCCTACAATGAGCAGTTCTTC

j_gene: TRBJ1-5
d_gene: TRBD1
v_gene: TRBV4-1
abundance: many
CDR3aa: CASSQGDRYNQPQHF
CDR3nt: TGCGCCAGCAGCCAAGGGGACAGGTACAATCAGCCCCAGCATTTT